This T cell receptor (beta chain) was observed in a study of T-cell reconstitution after alpha-beta-depleted transplantation in children. General study results and limits: After one year, T-cell counts and TCRbeta diversity mostly came from new T cells. In patients about two months after transplant, alpha-beta T cells reportedly arose from several hundred expanded graft clones.

This clonotype was observed at least ten times. What it binds is unknown. TCRbeta library construction was performed incorporating unique molecular identifiers. TCRdb re-called the PCR reads through MiXCR, storing one row per CDR3 protein. The top ten clones hold 28% of a sample with over 200,000 distinct CDR3 sequences, approximately 11% of them seen once. The sequences come from PBMCs, collected before TCRalphabeta/CD19-depleted stem cell transplant. The receptor was derived from a child less than two years old with acute myeloid leukemia, due to receive a stem cell transplant.

The CDR3, as DNA: TGTGCCAGCAGCTTGACCGACACCTATGGCTACACCTTC. This codes for CASSLTDTYGYTF. The rearrangement joins TRBV5-5 to TRBJ1-2; D is undetermined. The CDR3 runs to 13 residues. The V end lost 1 base, the J end lost 4 bases, and 8 bases lay between the germline ends. Germline CDR1 is SGHKS and CDR2 is YYEKEE (reference sequence). Full variable domain (remainder filled in from reference TRBV5-5 and TRBJ1-2): DAGVTQSPTHLIKTRGQQVTLRCSPISGHKSVSWYQQVLGQGPQFIFQYYEKEERGRGNFPDRFSARQFPNYSSELNVNALLLGDSALYLCASSLTDTYGYTFGSGTRLTVV.